Presented here are 28 T cell receptor beta chains from one specimen sequenced in a study of cytomegalovirus exposure and HLA in healthy donors. The PCR had 60 Vbeta and 13 Jbeta primers. Generated by immunoSEQ multiplex PCR, the TCRdb table keeps only in-frame clones and is missing some. The data hold about 190,000 clones, with 75% to 90% observed a single time. Sequencing input: PBMCs. These receptors originate from a man between 40 and 49 years old in good health and CMV-seropositive.

The V and J genes are TRBV6-5 and TRBJ2-2; possible D gene TRBD2, 6 bases. CDR1 and CDR2 (germline): MNHEY, SVGAGI. The V end lost 2 bases, the J end lost 4 bases, and 8 bases lay between the germline ends. The CDR3 contains 14 residues. In DNA, the CDR3 is TGTGCCAGCAGTTACGGGGGACTCACCGGGGAGCTGTTTTTT. Amino acids: CASSYGGLTGELFF.

Concerning this clone: A read error may produce the germline difference seen at one junction end. The chain links TRBV7-9 to TRBJ1-5, with D maybe TRBD1 (5 bases). CDR3 length equals 12 residues. Germline V gene lookup returns CDR1 SEHNR and CDR2 FQNEAQ (reference sequence). The DNA for the CDR3 is TGTTCCAGCAGGGCGGGAAATCAGCCCCAGCATTTT. Amino acids: CSSRAGNQPQHF.

The rearrangement uses TRBV7-9 and TRBJ2-1; 13 bases are shared with TRBD2. Germline lookup yields CDR1 SEHNR and CDR2 FQNEAQ (reference sequence). CDR3 length: 16 amino acids. V trimming: 8 bases; J trimming: 6 bases; junction bases outside the gene matches: 10. The CDR3 loop is CASGTSGARLGNEQFF. The CDR3 nucleotides read TGTGCCAGCGGGACTAGCGGGGCCCGCTTGGGCAATGAGCAGTTCTTC.

This clone appeared a few times. In DNA form, the CDR3 reads TGTGCCAGCAGCGACCCCGCGCGCGATGAAAAACTGTTTTTT. This encodes CASSDPARDEKLFF. This sequence joins TRBV9 and TRBJ1-4, with D hard to call. The length of the CDR3 is 14 residues. The V end lost 3 bases, the J end lost 6 bases, and 12 bases lay between the germline ends. Germline values: CDR1 SGDLS, CDR2 YYNGEE.

The chain carries TRBV5-1 and TRBJ2-5; D perhaps matches TRBD2 (6 bases). Trimming cost V 0 bases and J 7 bases, with 13 bases left between them. Germline assignment: CDR1 SGHRS and CDR2 YFSETQ. This CDR3 contains 14 residues. DNA of the CDR3: TGCGCCAGCAGCTTGGATTTCCCGGAGGGGACCCAGTACTTC. Amino acids: CASSLDFPEGTQYF.

The V call is TRBV19, the J call TRBJ2-2; the D gene is possibly TRBD2 (6 bases). Germline CDR1 is LNHDA and CDR2 is SQIVND (reference sequence). This CDR3 is built from 15 residues. Trimming pared 3 bases from V and 1 base from J, leaving 9 bases between. CDR3 residues: CASSIVGGNTGELFF. CDR3 in DNA: TGTGCCAGTAGTATTGTGGGAGGGAACACCGGGGAGCTGTTTTTT.

This rearrangement joins TRBV18 to TRBJ2-7; 9 bases line up with TRBD1. V shed 3 bases and J 4 bases; nucleotides not matched to a gene: 4. Germline loops: CDR1 KGHSH, CDR2 LQKENI. The CDR3 contains 14 residues. Here the CDR3 reads CASSPRTGVYEQYF. Here the CDR3 DNA reads TGTGCCAGCTCACCCCGGACAGGGGTGTACGAGCAGTACTTC.

V and J are TRBV6-5 and TRBJ1-2; the match to TRBD1 covers 7 bases. The ends lost 2 bases at V and 5 bases at J; junction bases unmatched: 11. The germline V gene encodes CDR1 MNHEY and CDR2 SVGAGI. The CDR3 has 16 amino acids. The CDR3 DNA follows: TGTGCCAGCAGTTACGTAGCTTTTGGACAGGCATATGGCTACACCTTC. Its translation: CASSYVAFGQAYGYTF.

J is TRBJ2-7 and V is TRBV4-3; tentative D call: TRBD2 (6 bases). V was trimmed by 6 bases and J by 5 bases, leaving 17 bases between them. Germline CDR1 is LGHNA and CDR2 is YSLEER. The CDR3 runs 14 residues. The CDR3 region is CASRGGAGGDEQYF. Here the CDR3 DNA reads TGCGCCAGCAGGGGCGGGGCAGGAGGCGACGAGCAGTACTTC.

The rearrangement uses TRBV7-9 and TRBJ1-5, with D tentatively TRBD1 (5 bases). Germline CDR1 reads SEHNR; CDR2 reads FQNEAQ (reference sequence). The length of the CDR3 is 14 residues. V shed 1 base and J shed 6 bases, with 10 bases lying between them. The DNA for the CDR3 is TGTGCCAGCAGCTTAGGAGGCGGGGGTCAGCCCCAGCATTTT. Residues: CASSLGGGGQPQHF.

The V call is TRBV7-2, the J call TRBJ2-2; possible D gene TRBD2, 7 bases. The V end was cut by 5 bases, the J end by 6 bases, with 19 bases between. This CDR3 comprises 16 residues. Germline assignment: CDR1 SGHTA and CDR2 FQGNSA. The CDR3 loop is CASSPLGGAAAGELFF. CDR3 bases: TGTGCCAGCAGCCCCCTGGGGGGGGCTGCCGCCGGGGAGCTGTTTTTT. The complete variable domain, with remaining parts taken from reference TRBV7-2 and TRBJ2-2, reads GAGVSQSPSNKVTEKGKDVELRCDPISGHTALYWYRQSLGQGLEFLIYFQGNSAPDKSGLPSDRFSAERTGGSVSTLTIQRTQQEDSAVYLCASSPLGGAAAGELFFGEGSRLTVL.

The rearrangement uses TRBV10-3 and TRBJ1-1; 10 bases align to TRBD1. Germline loops: CDR1 ENHRY, CDR2 SYGVKD. The CDR3 contains 16 residues. The junction had 15 bases not matched to a gene; V was cut back by 4 bases and J by 10 bases. The CDR3 is CAISGGTTGGFSTAFF. The CDR3 bases are TGTGCCATCAGTGGGGGAACGACAGGGGGCTTTAGTACAGCTTTCTTT.

This CDR3 is CASSSHQLAGVYNEQFF. CDR3 nucleotide sequence: TGTGCCAGCAGCTCCCACCAACTAGCGGGGGTTTACAATGAGCAGTTCTTC. V usage is TRBV7-2 and J usage is TRBJ2-1; 11 bases are shared with TRBD2. Germline V gene lookup returns CDR1 SGHTA and CDR2 FQGNSA. The CDR3 sequence is 17 residues long. J gave up 4 bases and V 4 bases, and 9 bases lay outside the gene matches.

The chain couples TRBV2 to TRBJ2-5; TRBD2 might be the D (5 bases). CDR3 length equals 10 residues. Germline V gene sequence: CDR1 SNHLY, CDR2 FYNNEI. Trimming left V 11 bases short and J 9 bases short, with 13 bases between. Written as DNA, the CDR3 is TGTGCCGTAAGCGAGGAGGCCCAGTACTTC. As protein: CAVSEEAQYF.

This sequence joins TRBV30 and TRBJ1-2; D is undetermined. This CDR3 comprises 11 residues. Trimming pared 4 bases from V and 4 bases from J, leaving 7 bases between. Germline loops: CDR1 GTSNPN, CDR2 SVGIG (reference sequence). The CDR3 loop is CAWKRAYGYTF. The CDR3 region has the DNA TGTGCCTGGAAGAGAGCCTATGGCTACACCTTC.

Here the CDR3 reads CAWLSLVRGYTF. The CDR3 region has the DNA TGTGCCTGGTTAAGTTTAGTGAGGGGCTACACCTTC. J is TRBJ1-2 and V is TRBV30; D gene ambiguous. Germline assignment: CDR1 GTSNPN and CDR2 SVGIG (reference sequence). The CDR3 runs to 12 residues. Trimming removed 5 bases at V and 8 bases at J, with 15 bases between.

The chain couples TRBV5-6 to TRBJ2-7; tentatively, D is TRBD2 (6 bases). Between the trimmed V and J ends, which lost 1 base and 7 bases, there was a span of 18 bases. The germline V gene has CDR1 SGHDT and CDR2 YYEEEE. This CDR3 region has 15 residues. The CDR3 nucleotides are TGTGCCAGCAGCTTGACGGTGGGTTTGGCGGGGGAGCAGTACTTC. Its protein is CASSLTVGLAGEQYF.

The V gene is TRBV2, the J gene TRBJ1-1; D remains unclear. Trimming took 7 bases from V and 1 from J, leaving 22 bases between them. This CDR3 comprises 17 residues. Germline-derived CDR1 and CDR2 are SNHLY and FYNNEI. The CDR3 DNA sequence: TGTGCCAGCAACATCTTGGGCAGACCGTTATCGAACACTGAAGCTTTCTTT. Translation: CASNILGRPLSNTEAFF.

On this clone itself: The sample holds other DNA sequences that translate to the same CDR3. CDR3: CASSLQGAGELFF. DNA of the CDR3: TGTGCCAGCAGCTTACAGGGGGCCGGGGAGCTGTTTTTT. The rearrangement joins TRBV7-3 to TRBJ2-2, with 7 positions matching TRBD1. Germline-derived CDR1 and CDR2 are SGHTA and FQGTGA. Germline trimming cut 2 bases from V and 6 bases from J; bases unmatched to any gene: 0. The CDR3 extends over 13 amino acids. Complete variable domain (other parts from reference TRBV7-3 and TRBJ2-2): GAGVSQTPSNKVTEKGKYVELRCDPISGHTALYWYRQSLGQGPEFLIYFQGTGAADDSGLPNDRFFAVRPEGSVSTLKIQRTERGDSAVYLCASSLQGAGELFFGEGSRLTVL.

The rearrangement uses TRBV27 and TRBJ2-2; D gene unclear. CDR3 length equals 18 residues. Germline V gene data show CDR1 as MNHEY and CDR2 as SMNVEV (reference sequence). Trimming took 4 bases from V and 2 from J, leaving 20 bases between them. The CDR3 loop is CASSSLDGWQGNTGELFF. The CDR3 DNA follows: TGTGCCAGCAGTTCCCTTGACGGGTGGCAAGGTAACACCGGGGAGCTGTTTTTT.

This clone has a handful of counts. One end of the junction fails to match germline, which may point to a read error. The J gene is TRBJ1-2, the V gene TRBV6-5, with 8 positions matching TRBD1. Germline V gives CDR1 MNHEY, CDR2 SVGAGI. The length of the CDR3 is 9 residues. The CDR3 nucleotides read TGTGCCAGCAGTTGGGACAGGCGTTTC. Its protein product is CASSWDRRF.

Concerning this clone itself: One end of the junction varies from germline; a read error may be responsible. The chain has TRBV6-5 and TRBJ1-2; 10 nucleotides align to TRBD1. CDR1 MNHEY and CDR2 SVGAGI come from the germline V gene. The CDR3 spans 13 residues. The CDR3 nucleotides read TGTGCCAGCACAGAGGGACAGGGGTCGCGTGTCGCCTTC. Protein: CASTEGQGSRVAF.

The chain carries TRBV6-5 and TRBJ2-7; perhaps TRBD1 as D (6 bases). This CDR3 has 12 amino acids. The V and J ends lost 8 bases and 2 bases respectively, with 10 bases between them. The germline V gene has CDR1 MNHEY and CDR2 SVGAGI. CDR3: CASGQGTYEQYF. The CDR3 DNA sequence: TGTGCCAGCGGGCAGGGGACCTACGAGCAGTACTTC.

This clone was counted between two and nine times. The chain uses TRBV13 and TRBJ2-7, with D hard to call. Trimming pared 9 bases from V and 10 bases from J, leaving 13 bases between. The CDR3 length is 10 residues. Germline loops: CDR1 PRHDT, CDR2 FYEKMQ (reference sequence). The CDR3 spells CARTRRCQYF. For the CDR3, the DNA is TGTGCCAGGACCCGGCGGTGCCAGTACTTC.

This rearrangement joins TRBV4-2 to TRBJ1-2; D possibly corresponds to TRBD1 (6 bases). This CDR3 is built from 16 residues. Germline CDR1 reads LGHNA; CDR2 reads YNFKEQ. V lost 2 bases and J 0 bases, leaving 13 bases between the germline ends. The chain's CDR3 is CASSQRQEEANYGYTF. CDR3 nucleotides: TGTGCCAGCAGCCAAAGACAGGAAGAGGCTAACTATGGCTACACCTTC.

The chain links TRBV25-1 to TRBJ1-3; TRBD1 aligns across 7 bases. Germline assignment: CDR1 MGHDK and CDR2 SYGVNS. The CDR3 spans 16 residues. Trimming cost V 0 bases and J 2 bases; bases outside gene matches: 4. CDR3 region: CASSEYDRVTGNTIYF. In DNA form, the CDR3 reads TGTGCCAGCAGTGAATACGACAGGGTCACTGGAAACACCATATATTTT.

This chain joins TRBV7-2 and TRBJ2-7; 8 bases fit TRBD1. Trimming took 5 bases from V and 0 from J; bases not matched to a gene: 6. The CDR3 is 15 residues long. Germline-derived CDR1 and CDR2 are SGHTA and FQGNSA. CDR3 loop: CASSLGDRSSYEQYF. The CDR3 nucleotides read TGTGCCAGCAGCCTGGGGGACAGGAGCTCCTACGAGCAGTACTTC.

This clone has a handful of counts. The rearrangement uses TRBV4-1 and TRBJ1-5; TRBD1 matches 7 bases. V lost 4 bases to trimming and J lost 1 base; unmatched junction nucleotides: 13. Per the germline V gene, CDR1 is MGHRA and CDR2 is YSYEKL. The length of the CDR3 is 18 residues. The CDR3, as DNA: TGCGCCAGCAGCCCGGACAGGCCGAGGGGTTCGAGCAATCAGCCCCAGCATTTT. Protein product: CASSPDRPRGSSNQPQHF.